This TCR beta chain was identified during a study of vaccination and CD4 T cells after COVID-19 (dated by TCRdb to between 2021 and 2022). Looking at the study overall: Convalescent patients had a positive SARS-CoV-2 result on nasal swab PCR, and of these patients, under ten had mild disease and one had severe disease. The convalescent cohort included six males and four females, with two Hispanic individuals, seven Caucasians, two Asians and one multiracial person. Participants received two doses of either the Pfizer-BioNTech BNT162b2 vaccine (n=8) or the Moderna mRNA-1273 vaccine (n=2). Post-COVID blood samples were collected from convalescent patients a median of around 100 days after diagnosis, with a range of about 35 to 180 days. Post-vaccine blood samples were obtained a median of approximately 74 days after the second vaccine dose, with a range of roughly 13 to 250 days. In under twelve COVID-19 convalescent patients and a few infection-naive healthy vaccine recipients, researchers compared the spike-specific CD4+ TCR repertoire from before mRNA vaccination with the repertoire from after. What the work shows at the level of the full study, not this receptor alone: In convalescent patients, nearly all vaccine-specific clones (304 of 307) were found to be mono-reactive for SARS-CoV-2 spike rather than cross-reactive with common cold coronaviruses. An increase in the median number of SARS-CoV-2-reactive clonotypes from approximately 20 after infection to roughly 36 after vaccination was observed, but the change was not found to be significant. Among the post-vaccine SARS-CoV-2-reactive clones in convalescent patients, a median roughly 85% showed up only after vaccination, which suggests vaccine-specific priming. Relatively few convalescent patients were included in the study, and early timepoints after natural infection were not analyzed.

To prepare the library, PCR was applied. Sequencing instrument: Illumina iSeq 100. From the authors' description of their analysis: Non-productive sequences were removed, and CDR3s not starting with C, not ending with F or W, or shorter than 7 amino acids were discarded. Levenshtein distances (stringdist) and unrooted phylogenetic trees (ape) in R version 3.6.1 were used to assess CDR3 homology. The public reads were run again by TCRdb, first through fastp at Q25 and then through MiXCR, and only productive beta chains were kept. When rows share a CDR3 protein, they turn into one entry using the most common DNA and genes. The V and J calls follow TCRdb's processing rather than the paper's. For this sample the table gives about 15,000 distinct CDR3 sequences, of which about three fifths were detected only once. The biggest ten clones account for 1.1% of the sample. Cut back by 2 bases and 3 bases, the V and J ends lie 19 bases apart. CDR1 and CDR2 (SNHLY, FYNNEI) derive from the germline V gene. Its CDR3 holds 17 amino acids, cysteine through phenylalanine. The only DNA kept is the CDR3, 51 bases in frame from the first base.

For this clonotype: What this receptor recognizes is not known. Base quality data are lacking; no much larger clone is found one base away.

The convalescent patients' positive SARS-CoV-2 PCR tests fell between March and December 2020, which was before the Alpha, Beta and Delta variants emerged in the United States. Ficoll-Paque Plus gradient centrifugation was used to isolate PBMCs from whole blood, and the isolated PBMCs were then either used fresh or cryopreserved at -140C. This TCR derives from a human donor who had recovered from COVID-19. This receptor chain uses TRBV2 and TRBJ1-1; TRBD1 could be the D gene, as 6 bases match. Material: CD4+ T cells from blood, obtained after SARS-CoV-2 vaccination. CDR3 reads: CASSESWWGAGDTEAFF. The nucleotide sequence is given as TGTGCCAGCAGTGAATCGTGGTGGGGGGCTGGGGACACTGAAGCTTTCTTT.